This is a list of T cell receptor beta chains from one sample in a study of T cell responses to AZD1222 COVID-19 vaccine. Some clones are missing from TCRdb's copy, which holds only in-frame ones; the method was immunoSEQ multiplex PCR. This repertoire shows 70,000 to 95,000 clones, under 95% found once; its top ten account for around 28%. This specimen was peripheral blood, taken 28 days after the second AZD1222 dose. Receptor source: an adult who received the AZD1222 COVID-19 vaccine. The CDR3 runs from the conserved cysteine through the conserved F or W. A D gene is named only where the DNA matches it firmly. Size is omitted from some rows. Given values are once, few, many or a class for expanded clones.

abundance: -
len: 14
d_gene: -
v_gene: TRBV13
j_gene: TRBJ2-4
CDR3aa: CASSPEDAKNIQYF
CDR3nt: TGTGCCAGCAGCCCTGAGGATGCCAAAAACATTCAGTACTTC

abundance: -
len: 14
d_gene: -
v_gene: TRBV6-4
j_gene: TRBJ1-2
CDR3aa: CASSEGRGSYGYTF
CDR3nt: TGTGCCAGCAGTGAAGGCAGGGGATCCTATGGCTACACCTTC

abundance: -
len: 16
d_gene: -
v_gene: TRBV2
j_gene: TRBJ2-1
CDR3aa: CASSGGPANLYNEQFF
CDR3nt: TGTGCCAGCAGTGGTGGGCCTGCTAACCTCTACAATGAGCAGTTCTTC

abundance: once
len: 13
d_gene: TRBD1
v_gene: TRBV7-9
j_gene: TRBJ1-2
CDR3aa: CASSLFTGVGYTF
CDR3nt: TGTGCCAGCAGCTTATTCACAGGGGTTGGCTACACCTTC

abundance: -
len: 15
d_gene: -
v_gene: TRBV6-5
j_gene: TRBJ1-3
CDR3aa: CASSYSAQTGNTIYF
CDR3nt: TGTGCCAGCAGTTACTCTGCACAGACTGGAAACACCATATATTTT

abundance: -
len: 17
d_gene: -
v_gene: TRBV19
j_gene: TRBJ2-4
CDR3aa: CASSPRTPAIAKNIQYF
CDR3nt: TGTGCCAGTAGCCCACGGACACCTGCGATAGCCAAAAACATTCAGTACTTC

abundance: once
len: 13
d_gene: -
v_gene: TRBV24-1
j_gene: TRBJ1-2
CDR3aa: CATSVPGGGGYTF
CDR3nt: TGTGCCACCAGTGTTCCGGGAGGAGGGGGCTACACCTTC

abundance: once
len: 17
d_gene: TRBD2
v_gene: TRBV11-2
j_gene: TRBJ2-4
CDR3aa: CASSWGKLARNKNIQYF
CDR3nt: TGTGCCAGCAGCTGGGGTAAACTAGCGCGCAATAAAAACATTCAGTACTTC

abundance: -
len: 16
d_gene: -
v_gene: TRBV15
j_gene: TRBJ1-3
CDR3aa: CATSRDRTDSGNTIYF
CDR3nt: TGTGCCACCAGCAGAGATCGGACAGACTCTGGAAACACCATATATTTT

abundance: -
len: 14
d_gene: -
v_gene: TRBV27
j_gene: TRBJ2-3
CDR3aa: CASSPDGNTDTQYF
CDR3nt: TGTGCCAGCAGTCCCGACGGAAACACAGATACGCAGTATTTT

abundance: -
len: 14
d_gene: -
v_gene: TRBV2
j_gene: TRBJ1-1
CDR3aa: CATSPRVLGTEAFF
CDR3nt: TGTGCCACCAGTCCCCGGGTCCTTGGCACTGAAGCTTTCTTT

abundance: -
len: 13
d_gene: -
v_gene: TRBV2
j_gene: TRBJ2-3
CDR3aa: CASSPGVGGTQYF
CDR3nt: TGTGCCAGCAGTCCAGGGGTAGGGGGAACGCAGTATTTT

abundance: -
len: 13
d_gene: -
v_gene: TRBV2
j_gene: TRBJ2-1
CDR3aa: CASSVGLFDEQFF
CDR3nt: TGTGCCAGCAGTGTAGGACTCTTCGATGAGCAGTTCTTC

abundance: -
len: 15
d_gene: TRBD2
v_gene: TRBV14
j_gene: TRBJ2-2
CDR3aa: CASSLGGAHTGELFF
CDR3nt: TGTGCCAGCAGCCTCGGGGGGGCCCACACCGGGGAGCTGTTTTTT

abundance: -
len: 15
d_gene: -
v_gene: TRBV4-1
j_gene: TRBJ1-1
CDR3aa: CASSQDGQGNTEAFF
CDR3nt: TGCGCCAGCAGCCAAGATGGGCAGGGGAACACTGAAGCTTTCTTT

abundance: once
len: 15
d_gene: -
v_gene: TRBV7-9
j_gene: TRBJ2-3
CDR3aa: CASSLALPSTDTQYF
CDR3nt: TGTGCCAGCAGCTTAGCGCTTCCTAGCACAGATACGCAGTATTTT

abundance: -
len: 13
d_gene: -
v_gene: TRBV18
j_gene: TRBJ2-5
CDR3aa: CASSWRDQETQYF
CDR3nt: TGTGCCAGCTCCTGGCGGGACCAAGAGACCCAGTACTTC

abundance: -
len: 15
d_gene: -
v_gene: TRBV10-3
j_gene: TRBJ2-1
CDR3aa: CAIGRDEGVTNEQFF
CDR3nt: TGTGCCATCGGGCGGGATGAAGGTGTGACTAATGAGCAGTTCTTC

abundance: -
len: 11
d_gene: -
v_gene: TRBV30
j_gene: TRBJ1-6
CDR3aa: CAWSMNSPLHF
CDR3nt: TGTGCCTGGAGTATGAATTCACCCCTCCACTTT

abundance: -
len: 15
d_gene: -
v_gene: TRBV4-1
j_gene: TRBJ1-1
CDR3aa: CASSQGVMAATEAFF
CDR3nt: TGCGCCAGCAGCCAAGGCGTGATGGCAGCCACTGAAGCTTTCTTT